This paragraph covers one TCR beta chain sequence. Losses at the gene ends were 5 bases for V and 4 bases for J; bases not matched to a gene: 4. CDR3 length: 14 amino acids. From germline, CDR1 is SEHNR and CDR2 FQNEAQ (reference sequence). The protocol was immunoSEQ multiplex PCR, while the TCRdb copy is restricted to in-frame clones and leaves out a portion. The table includes tens of thousands of clones, approximately 90% detected once. The entry originates in a study of OX40 agonist ivuxolimab in advanced cancers. The sequence came from an adult with an advanced solid tumor such as melanoma, head and neck, liver or kidney cancer. The sequencing here drew on CD4+ or CD8+ T cells sorted from blood, taken in a trial of the OX40 agonist ivuxolimab. The V gene is TRBV7-9, the J gene TRBJ1-5, with 8 bases matching TRBD1. This chain's CDR3 is CASSPTGGNQPQHF. CDR3 in DNA: TGTGCCAGCAGCCCCACAGGGGGGAATCAGCCCCAGCATTTT.